This note documents a single T cell receptor (beta chain) sequence. Germline values: CDR1 MGHDK, CDR2 SYGVNS. The CDR3 consists of 12 residues. V shed 4 bases and J shed 4 bases, with 7 bases lying between them. This sample is part of a study of blood T cell repertoires in COVID-19. Study-wide background: Donors in the United States, Italy and Spain gave samples during acute or convalescent COVID-19. From T cells, B-cell-depleted T cells, or PBMCs came the material, which was cDNA or gDNA.

Original methodology: From reference gene primer amplification, estimates of nucleated cell counts were derived. The data were produced by immunoSEQ multiplex PCR, yet TCRdb's version contains in-frame clones alone and is incomplete. That table gives V, J and clone size, and the DNA gave D and trimming. The table records about 130,000 clones, about 85% of them present only once. The rearrangement links TRBV25-1 to TRBJ1-2, with D possibly being TRBD1 (6 bases). Sequenced input: peripheral blood. The sequence came from a man aged 35 to 55 with active or convalescent COVID-19. The CDR3 loop reads CASSVGGYGYTF. In nucleotides, the CDR3 is TGTGCCAGCAGTGTAGGGGGCTATGGCTACACCTTC.